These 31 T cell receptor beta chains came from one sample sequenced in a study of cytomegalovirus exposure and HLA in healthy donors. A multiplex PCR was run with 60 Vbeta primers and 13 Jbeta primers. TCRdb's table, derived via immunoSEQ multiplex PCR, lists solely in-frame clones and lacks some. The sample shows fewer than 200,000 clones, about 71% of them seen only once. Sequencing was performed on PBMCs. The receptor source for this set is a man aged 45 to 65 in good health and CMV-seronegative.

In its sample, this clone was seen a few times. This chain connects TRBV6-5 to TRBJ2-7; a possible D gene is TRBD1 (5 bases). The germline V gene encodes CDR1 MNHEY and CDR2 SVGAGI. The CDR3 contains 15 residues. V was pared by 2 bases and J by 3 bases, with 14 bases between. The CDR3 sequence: CASSYPNRGGYEQYF. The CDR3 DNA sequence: TGTGCCAGCAGTTACCCAAATAGGGGTGGCTACGAGCAGTACTTC.

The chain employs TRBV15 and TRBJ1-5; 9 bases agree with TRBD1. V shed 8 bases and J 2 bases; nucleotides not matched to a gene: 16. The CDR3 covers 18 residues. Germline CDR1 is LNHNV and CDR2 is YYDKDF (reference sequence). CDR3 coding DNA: TGTGCCACCTCCCCCCAACGGACAGGGGTGATAGGCAATCAGCCCCAGCATTTT. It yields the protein CATSPQRTGVIGNQPQHF.

The DNA for the CDR3 is TGTGCCAGCAGCTCAGGGGAAAGGCGAACTAATGAAAAACTGTTTTTT. Its protein is CASSSGERRTNEKLFF. The chain carries TRBV7-9 and TRBJ1-4, with D maybe TRBD1 (6 bases). Germline-derived CDR1 and CDR2 are SEHNR and FQNEAQ (reference sequence). V lost 4 bases and J lost 1, with 13 bases in between. This CDR3 comprises 16 residues.

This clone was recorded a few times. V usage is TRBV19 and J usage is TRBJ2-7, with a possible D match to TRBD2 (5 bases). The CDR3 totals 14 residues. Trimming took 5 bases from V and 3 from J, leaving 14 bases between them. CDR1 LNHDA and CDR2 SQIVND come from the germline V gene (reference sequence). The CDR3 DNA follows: TGTGCCAGTAGTGGCCGGTTAGAGGGCTACGAGCAGTACTTC. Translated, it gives CASSGRLEGYEQYF.

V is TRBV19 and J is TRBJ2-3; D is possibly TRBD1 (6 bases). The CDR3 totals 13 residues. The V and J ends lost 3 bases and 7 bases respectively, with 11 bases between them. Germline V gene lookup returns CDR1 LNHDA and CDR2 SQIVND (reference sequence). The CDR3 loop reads CASSIYRDHTQYF. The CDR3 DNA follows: TGTGCCAGTAGTATCTACAGGGACCATACGCAGTATTTT.

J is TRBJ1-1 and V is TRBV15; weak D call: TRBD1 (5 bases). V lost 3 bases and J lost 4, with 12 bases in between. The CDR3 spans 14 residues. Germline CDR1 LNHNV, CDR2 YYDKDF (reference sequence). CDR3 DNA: TGTGCCACCAGCAGGGGGGGGGTCGTCACTGAAGCTTTCTTT. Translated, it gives CATSRGGVVTEAFF.

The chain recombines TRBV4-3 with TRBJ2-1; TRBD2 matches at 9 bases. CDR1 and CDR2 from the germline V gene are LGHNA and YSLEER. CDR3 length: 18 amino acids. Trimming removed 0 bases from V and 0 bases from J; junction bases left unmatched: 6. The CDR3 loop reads CASSQENSGGYSYNEQFF. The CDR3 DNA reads TGCGCCAGCAGCCAAGAGAATAGCGGGGGATACTCCTACAATGAGCAGTTCTTC.

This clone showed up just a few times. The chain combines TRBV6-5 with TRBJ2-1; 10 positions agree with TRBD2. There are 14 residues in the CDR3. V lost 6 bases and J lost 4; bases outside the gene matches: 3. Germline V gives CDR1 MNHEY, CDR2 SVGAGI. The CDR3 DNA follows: TGTGCCAGCAGACTAGCGGGGCAATACAATGAGCAGTTCTTC. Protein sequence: CASRLAGQYNEQFF.

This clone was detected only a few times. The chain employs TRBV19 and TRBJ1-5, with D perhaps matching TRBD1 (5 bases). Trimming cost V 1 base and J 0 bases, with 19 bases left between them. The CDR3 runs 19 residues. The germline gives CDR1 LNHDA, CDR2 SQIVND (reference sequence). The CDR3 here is CASSIVGIGGGYSNQPQHF. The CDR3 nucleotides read TGTGCCAGTAGTATAGTAGGTATCGGGGGAGGTTATAGCAATCAGCCCCAGCATTTT.

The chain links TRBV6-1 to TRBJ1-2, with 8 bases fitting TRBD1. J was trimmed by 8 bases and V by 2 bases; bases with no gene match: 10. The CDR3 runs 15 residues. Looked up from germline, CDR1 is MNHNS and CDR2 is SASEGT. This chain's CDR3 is CASSENSGGKSGYTF. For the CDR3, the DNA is TGTGCCAGCAGTGAAAATTCAGGGGGCAAGTCGGGCTACACCTTC.

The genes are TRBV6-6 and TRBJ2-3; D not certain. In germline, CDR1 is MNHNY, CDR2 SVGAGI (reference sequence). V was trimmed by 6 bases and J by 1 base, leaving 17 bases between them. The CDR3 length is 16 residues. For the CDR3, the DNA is TGTGCCAGCAGCGCTAACCCTGGGCACGGCACAGATACGCAGTATTTT. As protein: CASSANPGHGTDTQYF.

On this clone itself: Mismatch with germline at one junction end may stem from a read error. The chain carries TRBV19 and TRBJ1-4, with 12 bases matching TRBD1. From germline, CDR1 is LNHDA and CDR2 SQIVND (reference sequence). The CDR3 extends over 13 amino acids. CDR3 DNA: TGTGCCAGCGGATCCCTACCGGGACAGGGGGCAGTTTTT. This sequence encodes CASGSLPGQGAVF.

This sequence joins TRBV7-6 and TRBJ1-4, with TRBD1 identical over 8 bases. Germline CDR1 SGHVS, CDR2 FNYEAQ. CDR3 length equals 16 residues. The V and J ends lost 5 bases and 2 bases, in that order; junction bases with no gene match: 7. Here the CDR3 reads CASSAGTGLTNEKLFF. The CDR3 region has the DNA TGTGCCAGCAGCGCAGGGACAGGTCTTACTAATGAAAAACTGTTTTTT.

The CDR3 is CASRWDSYGYTF. The CDR3 DNA reads as TGTGCCAGCAGATGGGACAGCTATGGCTACACCTTC. The V call is TRBV13, the J call TRBJ1-2, with TRBD1 matching 7 bases. The CDR3 length is 12 residues. V shed 6 bases and J 4 bases; nucleotides not matched to a gene: 2. Germline CDR1 and CDR2: PRHDT and FYEKMQ (reference sequence).

This chain's CDR3 is CASSLTVYDGYTF. CDR3 nucleotide sequence: TGTGCCAGCAGCCTAACAGTCTACGACGGCTACACCTTC. The J gene is TRBJ1-2, the V gene TRBV11-2; D is unresolved. Per germline, CDR1 SGHAT and CDR2 FQNNGV. The CDR3 has 13 residues. Trimming took 5 bases from V and 8 from J, leaving 15 bases between them.

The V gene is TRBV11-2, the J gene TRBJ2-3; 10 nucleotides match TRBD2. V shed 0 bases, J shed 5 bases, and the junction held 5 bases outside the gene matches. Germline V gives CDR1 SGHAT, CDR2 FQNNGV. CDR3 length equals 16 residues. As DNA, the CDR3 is TGTGCCAGCAGCTTAGATGGGGTAGCGGGAGGAGATACGCAGTATTTT. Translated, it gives CASSLDGVAGGDTQYF.

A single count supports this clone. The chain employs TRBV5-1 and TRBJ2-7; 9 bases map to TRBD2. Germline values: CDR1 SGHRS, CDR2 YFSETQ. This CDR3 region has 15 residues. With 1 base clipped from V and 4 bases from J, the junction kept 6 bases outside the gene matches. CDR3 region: CASSLNLAGTYEQYF. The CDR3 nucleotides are TGCGCCAGCAGCTTGAATCTAGCGGGGACTTACGAGCAGTACTTC.

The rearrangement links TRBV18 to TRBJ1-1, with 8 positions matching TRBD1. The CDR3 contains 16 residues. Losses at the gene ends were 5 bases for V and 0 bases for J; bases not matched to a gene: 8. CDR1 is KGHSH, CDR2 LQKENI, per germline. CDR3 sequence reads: CASSAGGGSLNTEAFF. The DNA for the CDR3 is TGTGCCAGCTCAGCAGGGGGCGGTTCATTGAACACTGAAGCTTTCTTT. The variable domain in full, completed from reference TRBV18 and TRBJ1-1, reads NAGVMQNPRHLVRRRGQEARLRCSPMKGHSHVYWYRQLPEEGLKFMVYLQKENIIDESGMPKERFSAEFPKEGPSILRIQQVVRGDSAAYFCASSAGGGSLNTEAFFGQGTRLTVV.

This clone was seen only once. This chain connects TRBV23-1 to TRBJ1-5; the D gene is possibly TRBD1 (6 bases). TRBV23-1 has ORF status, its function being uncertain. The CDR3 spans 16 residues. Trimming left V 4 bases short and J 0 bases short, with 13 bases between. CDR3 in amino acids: CASSRRTAYSNQPQHF. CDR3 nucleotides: TGCGCCAGCAGTCGCAGGACAGCATATAGCAATCAGCCCCAGCATTTT.

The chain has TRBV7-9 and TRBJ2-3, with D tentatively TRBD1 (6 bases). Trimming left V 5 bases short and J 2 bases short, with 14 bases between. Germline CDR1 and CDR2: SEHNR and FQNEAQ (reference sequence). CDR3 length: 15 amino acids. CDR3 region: CASSPPGVPTDTQYF. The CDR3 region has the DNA TGTGCCAGCAGCCCACCAGGGGTCCCCACAGATACGCAGTATTTT. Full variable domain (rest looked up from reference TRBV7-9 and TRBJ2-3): DTGVSQNPRHKITKRGQNVTFRCDPISEHNRLYWYRQTLGQGPEFLTYFQNEAQLEKSRLLSDRFSAERPKGSFSTLEIQRTEQGDSAMYLCASSPPGVPTDTQYFGPGTRLTVL.

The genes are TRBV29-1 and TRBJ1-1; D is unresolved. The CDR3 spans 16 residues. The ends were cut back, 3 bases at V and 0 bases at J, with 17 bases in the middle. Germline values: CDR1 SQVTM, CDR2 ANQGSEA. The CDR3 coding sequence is TGCAGCGTTGATGGCCTGCTGGGCCCTATGAACACTGAAGCTTTCTTT. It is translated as CSVDGLLGPMNTEAFF.

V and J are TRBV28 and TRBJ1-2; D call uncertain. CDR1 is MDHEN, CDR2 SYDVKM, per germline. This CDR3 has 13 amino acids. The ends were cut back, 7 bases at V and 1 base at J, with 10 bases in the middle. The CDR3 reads CASTMGGNYGYTF. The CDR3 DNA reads TGTGCCAGCACCATGGGAGGTAACTATGGCTACACCTTC.

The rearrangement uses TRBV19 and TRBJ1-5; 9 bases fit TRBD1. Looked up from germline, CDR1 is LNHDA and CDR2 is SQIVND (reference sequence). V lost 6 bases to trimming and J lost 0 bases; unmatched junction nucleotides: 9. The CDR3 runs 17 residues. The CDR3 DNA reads TGTGCCAGTAGAAAACCACAGGGGGCCGGTAGCAATCAGCCCCAGCATTTT. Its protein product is CASRKPQGAGSNQPQHF.

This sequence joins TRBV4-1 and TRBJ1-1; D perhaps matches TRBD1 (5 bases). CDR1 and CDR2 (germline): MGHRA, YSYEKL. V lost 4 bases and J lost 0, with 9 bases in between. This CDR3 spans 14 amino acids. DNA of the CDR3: TGCGCCAGCAGCCCTGGGGCATTGAACACTGAAGCTTTCTTT. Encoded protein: CASSPGALNTEAFF.

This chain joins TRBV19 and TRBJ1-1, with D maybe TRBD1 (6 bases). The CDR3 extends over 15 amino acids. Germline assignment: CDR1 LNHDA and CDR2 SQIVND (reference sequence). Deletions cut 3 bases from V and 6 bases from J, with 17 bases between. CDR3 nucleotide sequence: TGTGCCAGTAGTATCGTGGCGGGCAGGGGTGCTGAAGCTTTCTTT. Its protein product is CASSIVAGRGAEAFF.

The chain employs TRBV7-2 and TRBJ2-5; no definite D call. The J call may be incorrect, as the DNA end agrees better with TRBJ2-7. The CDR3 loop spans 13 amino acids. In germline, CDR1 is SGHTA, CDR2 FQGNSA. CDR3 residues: CASSSIPAYEQYF. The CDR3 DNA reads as TGTGCCAGCAGCTCCATCCCCGCCTACGAGCAGTACTTC.

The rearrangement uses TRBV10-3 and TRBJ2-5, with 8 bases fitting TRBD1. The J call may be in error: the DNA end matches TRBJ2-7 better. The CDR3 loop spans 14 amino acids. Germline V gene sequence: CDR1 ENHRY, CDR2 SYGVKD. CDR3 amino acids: CAISPDRDFYEQYF. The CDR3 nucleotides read TGTGCCATCAGTCCGGACAGGGATTTCTACGAGCAGTACTTC.

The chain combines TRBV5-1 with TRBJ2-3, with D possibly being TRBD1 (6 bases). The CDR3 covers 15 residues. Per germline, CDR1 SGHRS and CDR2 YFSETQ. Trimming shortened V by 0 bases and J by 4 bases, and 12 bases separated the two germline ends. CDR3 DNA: TGCGCCAGCAGCTTGGTAATACCAGGGGCAGATACGCAGTATTTT. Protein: CASSLVIPGADTQYF.

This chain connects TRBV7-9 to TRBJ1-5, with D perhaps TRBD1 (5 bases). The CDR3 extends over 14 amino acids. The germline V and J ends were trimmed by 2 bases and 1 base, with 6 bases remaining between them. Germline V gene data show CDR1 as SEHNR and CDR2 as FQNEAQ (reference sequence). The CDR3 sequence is CASSLRGSNQPQHF. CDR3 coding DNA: TGTGCCAGCAGCTTACGGGGGAGCAATCAGCCCCAGCATTTT.

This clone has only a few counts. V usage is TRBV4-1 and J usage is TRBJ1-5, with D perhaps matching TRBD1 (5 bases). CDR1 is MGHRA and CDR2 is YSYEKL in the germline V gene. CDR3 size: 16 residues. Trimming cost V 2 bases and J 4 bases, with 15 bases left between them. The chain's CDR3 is CASSQRGSLNNQPQHF. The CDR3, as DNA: TGCGCCAGCAGCCAACGGGGGAGCCTAAATAATCAGCCCCAGCATTTT.

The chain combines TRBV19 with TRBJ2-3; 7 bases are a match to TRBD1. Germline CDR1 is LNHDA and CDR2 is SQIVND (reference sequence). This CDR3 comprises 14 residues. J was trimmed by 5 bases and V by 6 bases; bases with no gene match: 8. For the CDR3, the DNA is TGTGCCAGTAGGCCGAGGGGGCAGGGAGATACGCAGTATTTT. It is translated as CASRPRGQGDTQYF. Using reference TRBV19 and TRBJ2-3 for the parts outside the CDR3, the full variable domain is DGGITQSPKYLFRKEGQNVTLSCEQNLNHDAMYWYRQDPGQGLRLIYYSQIVNDFQKGDIAEGYSVSREKKESFPLTVTSAQKNPTAFYLCASRPRGQGDTQYFGPGTRLTVL.